These T cell receptor beta chains were read from a single sample in a study of T cell clones after liver transplantation. Produced via immunoSEQ multiplex PCR; TCRdb's table is partial and in-frame only. The sample includes about 74,000 clones, about four fifths seen only once; the top ten take about 0.64%. The sample was CD4+ T cells from blood, taken before liver transplant. Receptors were obtained from a human donor who received a liver transplant. CDR3s include the opening cysteine and the closing phenylalanine or tryptophan. The D gene is left open where the match is weak. Expanded clones get a size class; other rows say once, few or many, or leave the size out.

j_gene | v_gene | d_gene | abundance | CDR3aa | CDR3nt
TRBJ1-3 | TRBV18 | . | . | CASSPNPGFSGNTIYF | TGTGCCAGCTCACCAAATCCAGGGTTTTCTGGAAACACCATATATTTT
TRBJ2-1 | TRBV27 | . | . | CASSLGRTVNEQFF | TGTGCCAGCAGTTTGGGGCGGACAGTCAATGAGCAGTTCTTC
TRBJ1-1 | TRBV7-8 | . | . | CASSLLRDIAFF | TGTGCCAGCAGCCTACTCCGGGACATCGCTTTCTTT
TRBJ2-2 | TRBV28 | TRBD1 | . | CASSSDGQGPLRVFF | TGTGCCAGCAGTTCCGACGGACAGGGACCTCTACGGGTGTTTTTT
TRBJ1-1 | TRBV29-1 | . | . | CSVAGWGRAPEAFF | TGCAGCGTTGCGGGCTGGGGAAGGGCTCCTGAAGCTTTCTTT
TRBJ2-7 | TRBV6-1 | . | . | CASKGGEIRTYEQYF | TGTGCCAGCAAGGGGGGCGAGATCAGAACCTACGAGCAGTACTTC
TRBJ2-1 | TRBV5-1 | TRBD2 | few | CASSWQAGGANEQFF | TGCGCCAGCAGCTGGCAAGCGGGAGGGGCCAATGAGCAGTTCTTC
TRBJ2-7 | TRBV5-5 | TRBD1 | . | CASSLTGGAYEQYF | TGTGCCAGCAGCTTAACAGGGGGTGCTTACGAGCAGTACTTC
TRBJ2-7 | TRBV6-6 | . | . | CASSSTSYEQYF | TGTGCCAGCAGTTCAACCTCCTACGAGCAGTACTTC
TRBJ1-2 | TRBV7-8 | TRBD1 | few | CASSSHRDRGRFDYGYTF | TGTGCCAGCAGCTCGCACCGGGACAGGGGGCGATTCGACTATGGCTACACCTTC
TRBJ2-2 | TRBV10-1 | TRBD2 | . | CASSDAGGAGELFF | TGCGCCAGCAGTGACGCGGGGGGGGCCGGGGAGCTGTTTTTT
TRBJ2-5 | TRBV29-1 | . | . | CSGAPKRETQYF | TGCAGCGGTGCCCCGAAGCGGGAGACCCAGTACTTC
TRBJ2-7 | TRBV23-1 | . | . | CASSQSWGSSYEQYF | TGCGCCAGCAGTCAATCCTGGGGGTCTTCCTACGAGCAGTACTTC
TRBJ2-1 | TRBV5-1 | . | once | CASSLNGGSYNEQFF | TGCGCCAGCAGCTTGAACGGAGGGTCCTACAATGAGCAGTTCTTC
TRBJ2-7 | TRBV4-3 | TRBD2 | . | CASSQDLGGLRFYEQYF | TGCGCCAGCAGCCAAGATCTGGGGGGGTTACGATTCTACGAGCAGTACTTC
TRBJ2-3 | TRBV5-1 | TRBD1 | . | CASSLDPGTGSFF | TGCGCCAGCAGCTTGGACCCCGGGACAGGGTCCTTTTTT
TRBJ2-6 | TRBV11-2 | . | . | CASSLEARISGANVLTF | TGTGCCAGCAGCTTAGAAGCCAGGATCTCTGGGGCCAACGTCCTGACTTTC
TRBJ2-7 | TRBV7-2 | TRBD1 | . | CASSLGPGTASYEQYF | TGTGCCAGCAGCTTAGGCCCAGGGACAGCCTCCTACGAGCAGTACTTC
TRBJ2-3 | TRBV28 | TRBD2 | . | CASSSSGRDDTQYF | TGTGCCAGCAGTTCAAGCGGGAGGGACGATACGCAGTATTTT
TRBJ1-1 | TRBV2 | . | . | CASNRNMRNTEAFF | TGTGCCAGCAATCGTAACATGAGGAACACTGAAGCTTTCTTT
TRBJ2-5 | TRBV5-4 | . | . | CASSLNVGDWETQYF | TGTGCCAGCAGCTTGAACGTCGGGGATTGGGAGACCCAGTACTTC
TRBJ2-1 | TRBV10-2 | . | . | CASSESSYNEQFF | TGCGCCAGCAGTGAGTCATCCTACAATGAGCAGTTCTTC
TRBJ2-1 | TRBV7-6 | . | few | CASSLGSYNEQFF | TGTGCCAGCAGCTTGGGATCCTACAATGAGCAGTTCTTC
TRBJ2-3 | TRBV19 | . | . | CASNRRGQSTDTQYF | TGTGCCAGTAATCGTCGGGGGCAAAGCACAGATACGCAGTATTTT
TRBJ1-2 | TRBV10-3 | . | . | CATLDSNYGYTF | TGTGCCACTCTTGACAGCAACTATGGCTACACCTTC
TRBJ1-5 | TRBV27 | TRBD1 | . | CASSLLGRTGFDQPQHF | TGTGCCAGCAGTTTATTGGGGCGGACAGGGTTCGATCAGCCCCAGCATTTT
TRBJ2-1 | TRBV5-8 | TRBD2 | . | CASSTPHGRGIYEQFF | TGTGCCAGCAGCACACCTCACGGGAGGGGAATCTATGAGCAGTTCTTC
TRBJ1-3 | TRBV6-6 | . | . | CASSPDSSGNTIYF | TGTGCCAGCTCCCCGGACAGCTCTGGAAACACCATATATTTT
TRBJ2-7 | TRBV30 | . | . | CAWSDGPGEQYF | TGTGCCTGGAGCGATGGGCCGGGCGAGCAGTACTTC
TRBJ1-5 | TRBV5-4 | . | . | CASSLAQGPQHF | TGTGCCAGCAGCTTGGCCCAGGGGCCCCAGCATTTT
TRBJ2-3 | TRBV4-3 | TRBD1 | . | CASSQGTGETKYF | TGCGCCAGCAGCCAAGGGACAGGGGAAACGAAGTATTTT
TRBJ2-5 | TRBV28 | . | . | CASSLGGSSVTQYF | TGTGCCAGCAGTCTGGGAGGTTCAAGTGTGACCCAGTACTTC
TRBJ1-5 | TRBV2 | . | . | CASSTPLQGGSMPQHF | TGTGCCAGCAGTACCCCTTTACAGGGCGGTTCCATGCCCCAGCATTTT
TRBJ1-3 | TRBV28 | . | . | CASSLGFISESGNTIYF | TGTGCCAGCAGTTTGGGGTTTATTTCCGAGTCTGGAAACACCATATATTTT
TRBJ2-1 | TRBV5-4 | TRBD1 | once | CASSVTGGSYNEQFF | TGTGCCAGCAGCGTCACAGGGGGCTCCTACAATGAGCAGTTCTTC
TRBJ1-4 | TRBV5-1 | . | once | CASSLEQGQSNEKLFF | TGCGCCAGCAGCTTGGAACAGGGCCAATCTAATGAAAAACTGTTTTTT
TRBJ2-3 | TRBV11-2 | . | . | CASSFREGGARDTQYF | TGTGCCAGCAGCTTCCGCGAGGGGGGGGCAAGAGATACGCAGTATTTT
TRBJ2-3 | TRBV7-2 | . | . | CASSWTTTDTQYF | TGTGCCAGCAGCTGGACTACTACAGATACGCAGTATTTT
TRBJ2-1 | TRBV5-1 | . | . | CASSSGLQFF | TGCGCCAGCAGCTCGGGACTCCAGTTCTTC
TRBJ2-1 | TRBV15 | TRBD2 | . | CATSRSLAGSYNEQFF | TGTGCCACCAGCAGATCACTAGCGGGCTCCTACAATGAGCAGTTCTTC
TRBJ2-2 | TRBV29-1 | . | . | CSVEANRGNGELFF | TGCAGCGTTGAAGCCAATCGGGGGAACGGGGAGCTGTTTTTT
TRBJ1-5 | TRBV21-1 | . | . | CASSQGLRTNSNQPQHF | TGTGCCAGCAGCCAGGGCCTCAGGACCAATAGCAATCAGCCCCAGCATTTT
TRBJ2-1 | TRBV7-2 | . | . | CASSIRGRGMNEQFF | TGTGCCAGCAGCATCAGAGGTCGGGGGATGAATGAGCAGTTCTTC
TRBJ2-3 | TRBV5-1 | TRBD2 | . | CASSLTSGRRATDTQYF | TGCGCCAGCAGCTTGACTAGCGGGAGGAGGGCCACAGATACGCAGTATTTT
TRBJ2-7 | TRBV5-4 | TRBD1 | . | CASSKPEGALSEQYF | TGTGCCAGCAGCAAGCCAGAGGGGGCGCTTAGCGAGCAGTACTTC
TRBJ2-3 | TRBV11-3 | . | . | CASSAQGTSTDTQYF | TGTGCCAGCAGCGCCCAGGGTACTAGCACAGATACGCAGTATTTT
TRBJ2-2 | TRBV2 | TRBD2 | . | CASSVLAGGTGELFF | TGTGCCAGCAGTGTCCTAGCGGGAGGAACCGGGGAGCTGTTTTTT
TRBJ2-7 | TRBV9 | . | medium-sized | CASSVQGLPYEQYF | TGTGCCAGCAGCGTACAAGGGTTACCCTACGAGCAGTACTTC
TRBJ2-1 | TRBV28 | . | . | CASSLGSVLVLPFF | TGTGCCAGCAGTTTAGGATCCGTGTTAGTACTACCGTTCTTC
TRBJ1-2 | TRBV30 | . | . | CAWSTATARGYGYTF | TGTGCCTGGAGTACTGCGACAGCGAGGGGCTATGGCTACACCTTC